This record looks at one T cell receptor (beta chain) sequence and its context. This clonotype was detected ten times or more. This receptor's antigen is unknown. No qualities accompany the bases; no much larger clone lies one base away. Library generation was performed with multiplex PCR. This sample was sequenced with an Illumina HiSeq 4000. CDR3 regions were amplified by Arm-PCR with iRepertoire HTBI primers to construct TCR beta libraries. Before sequencing, the PCR products underwent gel purification. As for how the authors treated the data: A total of around 66 TRBV and 14 TRBJ segments were identified across samples and were used for gene usage analysis of CDR3 amino acid clonotypes. Filtered high-quality paired reads were merged into contigs using COPE and FqMerger. Contigs were aligned with BLAST to IMGT TRBV, TRBD and TRBJ reference genes, and CDR3 was defined per IMGT. Any clonotype with a frequency above 0.1% was counted as a highly expanded clone. Shannon entropy served as the measure of repertoire diversity, while the Gini coefficient captured V-J evenness. Public clonotypes were defined as clonotypes shared by more than one individual. TCRdb trimmed public reads at Q25 via fastp, called clones via MiXCR and kept in-frame beta chains. Under each unique CDR3 protein, matching rows form one entry showing the most common genes and DNA. TCRdb's processing, not the authors', yielded these V and J calls. This sample gives 500,000 or so distinct CDR3 sequences in total; less than 15% of them show up just once. Approximately 17% of the sample lies in the top ten.

This record belongs to a study of regulatory T cells in long-lasting Graves disease (dated by TCRdb to the early 2020s). Notes on the research overall: Newly diagnosed Graves' disease patients had taken antithyroid drugs for less than 3 months. A total of some 35 samples underwent TCR sequencing: about 13 from persistent and roughly 20 from newly diagnosed Graves' disease patients. The study was registered as a clinical trial and conducted in China. This study used TCR sequencing and RNA sequencing of peripheral blood to compare persistent Graves' disease patients against newly diagnosed Graves' disease patients. What the authors observed across the whole study: Preferential use of TRBV28, TRBJ1-2 and TRBJ2-5 was observed in persistent disease, whereas TRBV20-1 and TRBJ2-1 were favored in newly diagnosed disease. Because the primary lesion, thyroid tissue, could not be accessed, the study looked at peripheral blood alone. Compared with newly diagnosed patients, patients with persistent Graves' disease had lower TCR Shannon entropy and fewer highly expanded clones, which suggests clonal expansion. Sequencing and analysis were limited to the TCR beta chain. As a limitation, the authors acknowledged that the small sample size may reduce accuracy. Patients with persistent disease shared more public clonotypes (around 3,000) than newly diagnosed patients did (around 930).

In the paper's terms, the time point label means: newly diagnosed GD, antithyroid drugs for less than 3 months. RNA was extracted from PBMCs in TRIzol for both TCR sequencing and RNA sequencing. The diagnosis of Graves' disease followed American Thyroid Association guidelines. Recruitment of patients was carried out at an endocrinology department in Xi'an, China. Each patient gave 8.5 to 9.5 milliliters of peripheral blood, collected in an EDTA anticoagulant tube. Ficoll Paque Plus density gradient separation was used to isolate PBMCs, and no further T cell sorting was done. An Agilent 2100 Bioanalyzer and agarose gel were used to assess RNA quality, and a NanoDrop 2000 was used to measure RNA concentration. Via the germline V gene (reference sequence), CDR1 is MNHEY and CDR2 SMNVEV. Its CDR3 holds 18 amino acids, cysteine through phenylalanine. Only the CDR3 DNA is retained, 54 bases long and in frame from the first base. Relative to germline, V is 2 bases shorter and J is 6 bases shorter, with 22 bases between their ends.

In addition, the sample was reused for a study of T cells in Graves' hyperthyroidism and ophthalmopathy. As described in the second report: Graves' hyperthyroidism was defined as stable when no progression to ophthalmopathy occurred over 18 months of follow-up. The hyperthyroidism patients were between 18 and 65 years old and newly diagnosed, with a disease duration of less than 2 months. Any patient with an uncontrolled infection, another autoimmune disease, pregnancy or lactation was excluded. Diagnoses were established on the basis of clinical symptoms, serum thyroxine and TRAb, thyroid ultrasound, and orbital computed tomography. For the first round of RT-PCR on the TCR CDR3, the HTBI primer set was used together with the Qiagen OneStep RT-PCR kit. Most expanded thyroid clonotypes (frequency above 0.001) were also detected in blood, a finding suggesting that blood repertoires may reflect thyroid immune responses. A model built on a 13 V-J signature distinguished ophthalmopathy from stable hyperthyroidism, reaching 87.88% sensitivity and approximately 81% specificity in cross-validation and 80%/75% in testing. In validation, the model predicted progression to ophthalmopathy with about 71% sensitivity and approximately 74% specificity, a median of approximately 6.5 months before onset. To identify distinguishing TCR V-J signatures, a discovery cohort of 100 or so patients was used, comprising 43 with Graves' ophthalmopathy and some 60 with stable Graves' hyperthyroidism. An independent validation cohort of around 19 hyperthyroidism patients and 17 patients who later progressed to ophthalmopathy tested prospective prediction of ophthalmopathy. For training and testing, the 80 to 100 patients in the discovery cohort were randomly divided in a 7:3 ratio. The study also compared thyroid tissue and blood T-cell repertoires from five or six Graves' hyperthyroidism patients. After sampling, hyperthyroidism patients received methimazole starting at 30 mg daily, and ophthalmopathy patients received high-dose intravenous methylprednisolone. A second multiplex PCR round built the libraries, followed by size selection and purification. Libraries were sequenced paired-end with 100 bp reads on an Illumina HiSeq2000. Raw data were processed with SOAPnuke, discarding reads with adapters, uncalled bases, mean Phred below 15, or no exact constant-primer or identifier match. High-quality paired reads were merged using COPE v1.2.5, and each unique nucleotide sequence was defined as a clonotype. Clonotypes were aligned to IMGT TRBV, TRBD and TRBJ reference segments using MiTCR v1.1. The analysis included only V-J combinations with a frequency above 0.0001, which together covered roughly 99% of the repertoires. The TCS score was defined as the ratio of F50 (clonal expansion) to E x V (chaos), calculated using BLOSUM62-based TCRdist between CDR3 peptides within each V-J. Welch's t-statistics and random forest reduced around 510 V-J features to about 12, which were used in a naive Bayes classifier (R e1071). No statistical method was used to set the sample size in advance, and investigators knew the group allocation. The paper reports TCR Vbeta CDR3 sequencing of approximately 130 peripheral blood samples: some 41 ophthalmopathy, roughly 74 hyperthyroidism and around 17 progressor patients.

The sample here was peripheral blood mononuclear cells (PBMCs), taken at new diagnosis, from a patient treated with antithyroid drugs. This receptor was obtained from a woman in her fifties or sixties with Graves disease. Donor details come from another sample of the same person, matched by shared clones. The chain is assembled from TRBV27 and TRBJ1-4; too little of a D gene remains to name it. The CDR3: CASSLTLGGEGPHEKLFF. The nucleotides read TGTGCCAGCAGTTTAACCCTCGGAGGAGAGGGCCCCCATGAAAAACTGTTTTTT.